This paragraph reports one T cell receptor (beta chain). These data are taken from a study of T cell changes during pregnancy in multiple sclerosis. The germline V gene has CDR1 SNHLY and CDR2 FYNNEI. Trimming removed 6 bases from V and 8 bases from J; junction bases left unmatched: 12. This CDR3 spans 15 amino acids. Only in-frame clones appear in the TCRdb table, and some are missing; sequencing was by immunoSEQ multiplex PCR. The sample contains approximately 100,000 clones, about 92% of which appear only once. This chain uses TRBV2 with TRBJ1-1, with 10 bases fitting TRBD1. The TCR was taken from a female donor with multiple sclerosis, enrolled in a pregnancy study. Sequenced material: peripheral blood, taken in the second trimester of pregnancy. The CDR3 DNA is TGTGCCAGCAGGCGCGACAGGGGGCCAATAATAGAAGCTTTCTTT. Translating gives CASRRDRGPIIEAFF.